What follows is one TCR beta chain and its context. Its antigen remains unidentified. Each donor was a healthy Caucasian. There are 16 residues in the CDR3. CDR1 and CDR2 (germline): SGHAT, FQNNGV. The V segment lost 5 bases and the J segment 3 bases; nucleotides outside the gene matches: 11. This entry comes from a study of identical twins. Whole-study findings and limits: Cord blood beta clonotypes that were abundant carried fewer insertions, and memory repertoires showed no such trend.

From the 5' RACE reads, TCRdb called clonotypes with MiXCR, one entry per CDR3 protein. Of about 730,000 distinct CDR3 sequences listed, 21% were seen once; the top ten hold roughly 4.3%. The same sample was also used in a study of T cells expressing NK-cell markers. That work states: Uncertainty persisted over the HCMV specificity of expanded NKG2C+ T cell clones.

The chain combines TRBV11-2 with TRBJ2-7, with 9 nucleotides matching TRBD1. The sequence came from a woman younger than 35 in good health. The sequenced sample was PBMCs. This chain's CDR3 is CASSLQGAGSIYEQYF. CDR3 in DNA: TGTGCCAGCAGCCTACAGGGGGCAGGGTCCATCTACGAGCAGTACTTC.